This TCR beta chain was observed in a study of beta chain features in type 1 diabetes. The study's findings and limits: Compared with healthy donors, patients appeared to share more similar naive, central memory and regulatory TCRB repertoires. Type 1 diabetes patients had TCRB CDR3s that were shorter (moderately but significantly so) in all four CD4+ subsets.

CDR1 and CDR2 from the germline V gene are KGHSH and LQKENI. The CDR3 spans 14 residues. The V and J ends lost 5 bases and 3 bases respectively, with 14 bases between them. Expressed TCRB transcripts were sequenced because the isolated RNA had all been reverse transcribed beforehand. Clones were read by immunoSEQ multiplex PCR, and TCRdb kept only the in-frame ones, dropping some. The repertoire holds over 350,000 clones, approximately 15% seen once, with approximately 0.019% in the top ten. To note about this clone: Its antigen is undetermined.

Sequencing used naive CD4+ T cells from blood. This sequence originates from a woman under 30 in good health. The chain combines TRBV18 with TRBJ2-7; D possibly corresponds to TRBD1 (7 bases). This CDR3 reads CASSVAGQIYEQYF. CDR3 sequence (DNA): TGTGCCAGCTCAGTCGCGGGACAGATCTACGAGCAGTACTTC.